A single sample is the source of the 15 T cell receptor beta chains below, sequenced in a study of T cells in Graves' hyperthyroidism and ophthalmopathy (dated by TCRdb to the late 2010s). Preparation of the library involved multiplex PCR. The data were produced on an Illumina HiSeq 2000. The TCR beta CDR3 regions were amplified from the RNA transcripts. The first round of RT-PCR for the TCR CDR3 was performed with the HTBI primer set and the Qiagen OneStep RT-PCR kit. Starting from the raw public reads, TCRdb applied fastp trimming at Q25, assembled clones with MiXCR and retained in-frame beta chains. Rows matching on CDR3 protein sequence are summarized as one entry with the most common DNA and genes. The table for this sample lists 500,000 to 600,000 distinct CDR3 sequences; about 45% of them were counted only once. Around 7.7% of the sample is held by the ten biggest clonotypes. Sequencing was done on a sample of peripheral blood or thyroid tissue (not recorded which). These receptors came from a woman younger than 30 with Graves' hyperthyroidism.

This chain connects TRBV9 to TRBJ1-6, with TRBD1 matching over 8 bases. This CDR3 is 14 amino acids long. Germline V gene sequence: CDR1 SGDLS, CDR2 YYNGEE. The ends lost 4 bases at V and 8 bases at J; junction bases unmatched: 5. DNA of the CDR3: TGTGCCAGCAGCACTGCGACAGGGGATTCACCCCTCCACTTT. It translates to CASSTATGDSPLHF.

In this sample, this clonotype turned up once. The rearrangement joins TRBV10-3 to TRBJ2-7; a weak D match, TRBD2 (6 bases). Per the germline V gene, CDR1 is ENHRY and CDR2 is SYGVKD. Trimming removed 7 bases at V and 3 bases at J, with 13 bases between. The CDR3 runs 13 residues. CDR3 bases: TGTGCCATCACGGGGGAGATGAACTACGAGCAGTACTTC. Protein product: CAITGEMNYEQYF.

This clonotype was observed at least ten times. The rearrangement uses TRBV2 and TRBJ1-1; D may be TRBD1 (6 bases). This CDR3 contains 15 residues. Germline V CDR1 and CDR2: SNHLY, FYNNEI. Deletions cut 8 bases from V and 3 bases from J, with 19 bases between. The CDR3 loop is CASQPVGGWDTEAFF. The CDR3 DNA reads TGTGCCAGCCAACCAGTGGGGGGCTGGGACACTGAAGCTTTCTTT.

This clonotype was counted ten times or more. The chain has TRBV20-1 and TRBJ1-1; D remains ambiguous. V was cut by 4 bases and J by 1 base, with 10 bases left in between. The CDR3 spans 13 residues. Germline CDR1 and CDR2: DFQATT and SNEGSKA (reference sequence). DNA for the CDR3: TGCAGTGCTATTTCGTCAGAGAACACTGAAGCTTTCTTT. Protein product: CSAISSENTEAFF.

Remarks on this clonotype: Being one base from a much bigger clone, this may be a read error. This chain joins TRBV29-1 and TRBJ2-7, with 8 bases identical to TRBD2. Germline-derived CDR1 and CDR2 are SQVTM and ANQGSEA. CDR3 size: 14 residues. This CDR3 is CSVEQREHPYGQYF. The CDR3 DNA sequence: TGCAGCGTTGAACAGCGGGAGCACCCCTACGGGCAGTACTTC.

The rearrangement links TRBV7-2 to TRBJ2-3, with 8 bases identical to TRBD1. This CDR3 has 13 residues. V shed 6 bases and J 6 bases; nucleotides not matched to a gene: 5. Germline V lookup: CDR1 SGHTA, CDR2 FQGNSA. This chain's CDR3 is CASRRQGLDTQYF. The CDR3 bases are TGTGCCAGCAGGAGACAGGGGTTGGATACGCAGTATTTT.

This clonotype came up many times. The chain recombines TRBV12-5 with TRBJ1-1; no definite D call. The length of the CDR3 is 12 residues. V was cut by 10 bases and J by 1 base, with 10 bases left in between. Germline CDR1 LGHNT, CDR2 FRNRAP. CDR3 protein: CANKPENTEAFF. Written as DNA, the CDR3 is TGTGCTAACAAACCAGAGAACACTGAAGCTTTCTTT.

At least ten counts were recorded for this clonotype. The rearrangement uses TRBV19 and TRBJ1-1; a possible D gene is TRBD1 (5 bases). This CDR3 has 15 residues. Trimming removed 5 bases from V and 6 bases from J, with 19 bases in between. Germline CDR1 reads LNHDA; CDR2 reads SQIVND (reference sequence). Here the CDR3 DNA reads TGTGCCAGTAGTCCAACTCCGCAGGGTGTCGCTGAAGCTTTCTTT. Translating it yields CASSPTPQGVAEAFF. The full variable domain, with the rest looked up from reference TRBV19 and TRBJ1-1, is DGGITQSPKYLFRKEGQNVTLSCEQNLNHDAMYWYRQDPGQGLRLIYYSQIVNDFQKGDIAEGYSVSREKKESFPLTVTSAQKNPTAFYLCASSPTPQGVAEAFFGQGTRLTVV.

This clonotype occurred many times. The gene calls are TRBV7-2 and TRBJ1-1, with a weak D call TRBD1 (6 bases). V was trimmed by 6 bases and J by 7 bases, leaving 9 bases between them. The germline gives CDR1 SGHTA, CDR2 FQGNSA. There are 11 residues in the CDR3. The CDR3 spells CASRLDSEAFF. The CDR3 nucleotides are TGTGCCAGCAGGTTGGACAGTGAAGCTTTCTTT. The entire variable domain, with the rest obtained from reference TRBV7-2 and TRBJ1-1, is as follows: GAGVSQSPSNKVTEKGKDVELRCDPISGHTALYWYRQSLGQGLEFLIYFQGNSAPDKSGLPSDRFSAERTGGSVSTLTIQRTQQEDSAVYLCASRLDSEAFFGQGTRLTVV.

This clonotype has just one count. The rearrangement uses TRBV7-8 and TRBJ2-5; TRBD2 agrees at 11 bases. This CDR3 is built from 19 residues. V dropped 5 bases and J dropped 6; count of bases not matched to a gene: 20. The V gene's germline CDR1 is SGHVS and CDR2 FQNEAQ. CDR3 residues: CASSPYLGLLAGDVKTQYF. For the CDR3, the DNA is TGTGCCAGCAGCCCCTACCTTGGTTTACTAGCGGGAGATGTAAAGACCCAGTACTTC.

This clonotype was counted many times. This chain links TRBV20-1 with TRBJ2-5; no firm D call. Germline CDR1 is DFQATT and CDR2 is SNEGSKA (reference sequence). The CDR3 sequence is 14 residues long. V lost 0 bases, J lost 1 base, and 9 bases lay in between. The CDR3 sequence: CSARDRSPQETQYF. The CDR3 DNA reads TGCAGTGCTAGAGATCGGAGCCCCCAAGAGACCCAGTACTTC.

This clonotype occurred many times. This chain links TRBV11-3 with TRBJ1-4; D remains ambiguous. V was pared by 5 bases and J by 0 bases, with 7 bases between. The CDR3 runs 14 residues. The germline gives CDR1 SGHNT, CDR2 YENEEA. As DNA, the CDR3 is TGTGCCAGCAGCAAGGGTCCAACTAATGAAAAACTGTTTTTT. Amino acids: CASSKGPTNEKLFF.

V and J are TRBV7-6 and TRBJ1-3; D perhaps matches TRBD1 (5 bases). The CDR3 runs to 13 residues. In germline, CDR1 is SGHVS, CDR2 FNYEAQ. Trimming stripped 5 bases from V and 3 bases from J, with 8 bases between. The chain's CDR3 is CASSRGFGNTIYF. DNA for the CDR3: TGTGCCAGCAGCAGGGGATTTGGAAACACCATATATTTT.

This clonotype has only a few counts. The chain uses TRBV6-6 and TRBJ2-7, with a tentative D call TRBD1 (5 bases). The CDR3 sequence is 15 residues long. Germline V gene sequence: CDR1 MNHNY, CDR2 SVGAGI (reference sequence). Trimming took off 6 bases at V and 1 base at J, with 16 bases between the two ends. The CDR3 region has the DNA TGTGCCAGCAGGAAAACAGGTGACTTTTCCTACGAGCAGTACTTC. Amino acid sequence: CASRKTGDFSYEQYF.

The V call is TRBV9, the J call TRBJ1-1; the D is unclear. Per germline, CDR1 SGDLS and CDR2 YYNGEE. There are 14 residues in the CDR3. V was shortened by 5 bases and J by 1 base, with 12 bases between the two germline ends. The DNA for the CDR3 is TGTGCCAGCAGACGAGATGCAGAGAACACTGAAGCTTTCTTT. This codes for CASRRDAENTEAFF.